This T cell receptor (beta chain) was recovered during a study of beta chain features in type 1 diabetes. Study-level points and caveats: The naive, central memory and Treg TCRB repertoires showed an apparent similarity that was greater among patients than among healthy donors. A pattern of fewer insertions and more deletions at VDJ junctions was seen in type 1 diabetes patients.

A CD45RO/CCR7/CD25/CD127/CD95/CD27 panel sorted naive, central memory, regulatory and stem cell-like memory CD4+ cells. The germline CDR1 and CDR2 sequences are SEHNR and FQNEAQ (reference sequence). This CDR3 is 16 amino acids long. V was pared by 1 base and J by 5 bases, with 10 bases of the junction left unmatched. What was sequenced were expressed TCRB transcripts, since all of the isolated RNA had been reverse transcribed. The repertoire was sequenced with immunoSEQ multiplex PCR; TCRdb's copy has only in-frame clones and lacks some. The sample yields about 330,000 clones, 9.5% to 11% seen once. For this clone: No antigen is known for it.

The sequenced sample consisted of naive CD4+ T cells from blood. The sequence derives from a woman aged 30 to 39 in good health. V and J are TRBV7-9 and TRBJ2-5, with TRBD2 identical over 7 bases. CDR3 in amino acids: CASSLGASGMWETQYF. The DNA of the CDR3 is TGTGCCAGCAGCTTAGGTGCTAGCGGTATGTGGGAGACCCAGTACTTC. Full variable domain (missing parts from reference TRBV7-9 and TRBJ2-5): DTGVSQNPRHKITKRGQNVTFRCDPISEHNRLYWYRQTLGQGPEFLTYFQNEAQLEKSRLLSDRFSAERPKGSFSTLEIQRTEQGDSAMYLCASSLGASGMWETQYFGPGTRLLVL.